The 6 T cell receptor beta chains below were found in one sample sequenced in a study of blood T cell repertoires in COVID-19. Sequenced by immunoSEQ multiplex PCR; TCRdb stores in-frame clones only, minus some. Of more than 200,000 clones in the sample, around 84% were seen once. Sequences were obtained from peripheral blood. The receptors here all came from a man over 45 with COVID-19, enrolled during active disease.

The rearrangement links TRBV7-3 to TRBJ2-1, with D uncertain. The CDR3 is made up of 12 amino acids. V was clipped by 5 bases and J by 7 bases, with 9 bases between them. The V gene's germline CDR1 is SGHTA and CDR2 FQGTGA. CDR3 loop: CASSRDSNEQFF. In nucleotides, the CDR3 is TGTGCCAGCAGCCGTGACTCTAATGAGCAGTTCTTC.

The V call is TRBV3-1 (or the pseudogene TRBV3-2), the J call TRBJ2-3, with 9 bases matching TRBD2. Germline values: CDR1 LGHDT, CDR2 YNNKEL (reference sequence). This CDR3 has 15 residues. V dropped 3 bases and J dropped 4; count of bases not matched to a gene: 5. The DNA of the CDR3 is TGTGCCAGCAGCCACAGGGCGGGGGGGGCAGATACGCAGTATTTT. Translation: CASSHRAGGADTQYF.

A note on this clone: Other DNA sequences of this sample code for an identical CDR3. The chain is built from TRBV12-3 or TRBV12-4 and TRBJ2-7, with D perhaps TRBD2 (5 bases). The CDR3 length is 13 residues. V was trimmed by 1 base and J by 2 bases, leaving 6 bases between them. The CDR3 spells CASSLGGPYEQYF. DNA for the CDR3: TGTGCCAGCAGTTTAGGAGGGCCCTACGAGCAGTACTTC.

The V gene is TRBV5-6, the J gene TRBJ1-1, with D perhaps matching TRBD1 (5 bases). This CDR3 comprises 13 residues. Trimming cost V 4 bases and J 4 bases, with 11 bases left between them. Germline V gene data show CDR1 as SGHDT and CDR2 as YYEEEE. The CDR3 sequence: CASSTRVGTEAFF. CDR3 coding DNA: TGTGCCAGCAGCACCAGGGTCGGCACTGAAGCTTTCTTT.

V usage is TRBV7-2 and J usage is TRBJ2-7, with 13 bases fitting TRBD2. CDR3 length: 16 residues. Germline V gene sequence: CDR1 SGHTA, CDR2 FQGNSA. The J segment lost 0 bases and the V segment lost 5 bases, leaving 4 bases of the junction unmatched. CDR3 loop: CASSPGLAGVSYEQYF. The CDR3 DNA is TGTGCCAGCAGCCCCGGACTAGCGGGGGTCTCCTACGAGCAGTACTTC. Full variable domain (missing parts from reference TRBV7-2 and TRBJ2-7): GAGVSQSPSNKVTEKGKDVELRCDPISGHTALYWYRQSLGQGLEFLIYFQGNSAPDKSGLPSDRFSAERTGGSVSTLTIQRTQQEDSAVYLCASSPGLAGVSYEQYFGPGTRLTVT.

This clone appeared a single time. The CDR3 spells CASSRDRVWYF. In DNA form, the CDR3 reads TGTGCCAGCAGCCGGGACAGGGTTTGGTACTTC. This chain links TRBV7-2 with TRBJ2-7; TRBD1 matches 9 bases. V lost 5 bases, J lost 12 bases, and 5 bases stayed unmatched. Germline V lookup: CDR1 SGHTA, CDR2 FQGNSA. The CDR3 is made up of 11 amino acids.